This T cell receptor beta chain was captured by sequencing in a study of T cells in Graves' hyperthyroidism and ophthalmopathy. The overall study: Peripheral blood was secured at the point of initial diagnosis, before any treatment.

Diagnostic decisions used clinical symptoms, serum thyroxine and TRAb, thyroid ultrasound and orbital computed tomography. Study-wide results and limits: With a median lead of about 6.9 months before onset, the model predicted ophthalmopathy. Patients with ophthalmopathy were separated from those with stable hyperthyroidism by a 13 V-J model.

The CDR3 consists of 14 residues. Germline values: CDR1 SGHAT, CDR2 FQNNGV. In regard to this clonotype: Its antigen remains unknown. The junction departs from the called germline gene at one end, perhaps through a read error.

RNA transcripts provided the source from which TCR beta CDR3 regions were amplified. The HTBI primer set drove a first-round RT-PCR of the TCR CDR3. TCRdb re-analysed the multiplex PCR reads in MiXCR, keeping a single row per CDR3 protein. This sample has around 540,000 distinct CDR3 sequences, with approximately 16% found just once. This TCR came from a woman aged 25 to 39 with Graves' ophthalmopathy. The specimen was blood. The chain employs TRBV11-2 and TRBJ2-7; D possibly matches TRBD1 or TRBD2 (6 bases each). CDR3 loop: CASSAVGGPYEQHF. For the CDR3, the DNA is TGTGCCAGCAGCGCTGTGGGGGGCCCCTACGAGCAGCACTTC.